A selection of T cell receptor beta chains follows, all from one sample in a study of cytomegalovirus exposure and HLA in healthy donors. Clones were sequenced by immunoSEQ multiplex PCR, and TCRdb holds only the in-frame ones, with some missing. The data hold almost 200,000 clones, with roughly three quarters observed a single time. Sequencing used PBMCs. The receptors originated from a male donor in good health and CMV-seropositive. Each CDR3 is given with its conserved first and last residue. The D gene is left open where the match is weak. The size field is filled for only some rows; it gives once, few, many or a size class.

clone size	D gene	V gene	J gene	CDR3 protein	CDR3 DNA
-	-	TRBV5-6	TRBJ1-2	CASSLDSFYGYTF	TGTGCCAGCAGCTTGGACAGCTTCTATGGCTACACCTTC
-	-	TRBV28	TRBJ1-2	CASSINYGCTF	TGTGCCAGCAGTATAAACTATGGCTGCACCTTC
-	TRBD1	TRBV7-6	TRBJ1-6	CASSSRQGGNSPLHF	TGTGCCAGCAGCTCCCGACAGGGAGGTAATTCACCCCTCCACTTT
-	-	TRBV6-5	TRBJ2-2	CASRSGNRNTGELFF	TGTGCCAGCAGGAGCGGAAATCGGAACACCGGGGAGCTGTTTTTT
few	-	TRBV6-1	TRBJ2-7	CASSRTTYEQYF	TGTGCCAGCAGCCGGACTACCTACGAGCAGTACTTC
-	-	TRBV15	TRBJ2-2	CATSGTRLTGELFF	TGTGCCACCAGCGGTACTAGATTGACCGGGGAGCTGTTTTTT
-	-	TRBV7-9	TRBJ2-5	CASSPPYDRQETQYF	TGTGCCAGCAGCCCACCTTATGACAGACAAGAGACCCAGTACTTC
-	TRBD1	TRBV28	TRBJ2-5	CASNFGQGKETQYF	TGTGCCAGCAACTTCGGACAGGGTAAAGAGACCCAGTACTTC
-	-	TRBV5-8	TRBJ1-1	CASSQGILVSEAFF	TGTGCCAGCAGCCAGGGGATTTTGGTGTCTGAAGCTTTCTTT
-	TRBD2	TRBV5-6	TRBJ2-1	CASSSLAGTYNEQFF	TGTGCCAGCAGCTCACTAGCGGGCACCTACAATGAGCAGTTCTTC
-	-	TRBV29-1	TRBJ1-1	CSGSGNTEAFF	TGCAGCGGCAGCGGGAACACTGAAGCTTTCTTT
-	-	TRBV5-1	TRBJ1-2	CASRTSLGGYGYTF	TGCGCCAGCCGAACTTCCCTCGGAGGCTATGGCTACACCTTC
-	-	TRBV5-8	TRBJ2-3	CASSLGDSFDADTQYF	TGTGCCAGCAGCTTGGGTGACAGCTTCGACGCAGATACGCAGTATTTT
-	-	TRBV4-3	TRBJ1-4	CASSLSASISDINEKLFF	TGCGCCAGCAGCCTCAGCGCTTCTATCTCAGATATTAATGAAAAACTGTTTTTT
-	TRBD2	TRBV11-2	TRBJ2-4	CASSRLAGGRLAKNIQYF	TGTGCCAGCAGCCGACTAGCGGGGGGGAGATTAGCCAAAAACATTCAGTACTTC
once	TRBD2	TRBV5-1	TRBJ2-2	CASSLTTSGRSTGELFF	TGCGCCAGCAGCCTTACAACTAGCGGGAGGTCAACCGGGGAGCTGTTTTTT
-	TRBD2	TRBV7-2	TRBJ2-7	CASSLSTSGGWISYEQYF	TGTGCCAGCAGCTTATCGACTAGCGGAGGGTGGATTTCCTACGAGCAGTACTTC